This TCR beta chain is from a study of T cells in Graves' hyperthyroidism and ophthalmopathy. Authors of the study amplified TCR beta CDR3 regions from RNA transcripts. A set of HTBI primers served as the primers for a first-round RT-PCR of the TCR CDR3. TCRdb independently ran MiXCR on the multiplex PCR reads; one entry per CDR3 protein. Of 490,000 or so distinct CDR3 sequences in the sample, roughly a sixth were seen once. General study results and limits: The authors' 13 V-J model separated ophthalmopathy from stable hyperthyroidism.

Thyroid ultrasound and orbital computed tomography, with clinical symptoms and serum thyroxine and TRAb, informed diagnoses. This clonotype was observed a handful of times. What it binds is unknown. The TCR comes from a woman younger than 45 with Graves' ophthalmopathy. The sequenced material came from blood.

This CDR3 reads CASSGVAGESGANVLTF. In DNA form, the CDR3 reads TGCGCCAGCAGTGGGGTAGCGGGAGAGTCTGGGGCCAACGTCCTGACTTTC. This chain joins TRBV10-2 and TRBJ2-6; 9 nucleotides agree with TRBD2. CDR3 size: 17 residues. V lost 4 bases and J lost 1; bases outside the gene matches: 5. CDR1 and CDR2 from the germline V gene are WSHSY and SAAADI.